This T cell receptor (beta chain) was sequenced in a study of blood T cell repertoires in COVID-19. Per the germline V gene, CDR1 is MNHEY and CDR2 is SVGAGI. The J segment lost 1 base and the V segment lost 5 bases, leaving 4 bases of the junction unmatched. The CDR3 is 14 residues long. In the original workflow: For nucleated cells, counts were estimated from reference gene primer amplification. Clones were sequenced by immunoSEQ multiplex PCR, and TCRdb holds only the in-frame ones, with some missing. V and J calls and clone size are copied from that table; D and trimming were computed from the DNA. Of 100,000 to 120,000 clones in the sample, about 88% were seen once.

This rearrangement joins TRBV6-5 to TRBJ2-5; 7 nucleotides line up with TRBD1. The receptor comes from a man aged 35-49 years with acute or convalescent COVID-19. Sequenced material: peripheral blood. The CDR3 DNA follows: TGTGCCAGCAGTACCGGGACAGCCCAAGAGACCCAGTACTTC. Its protein product is CASSTGTAQETQYF.